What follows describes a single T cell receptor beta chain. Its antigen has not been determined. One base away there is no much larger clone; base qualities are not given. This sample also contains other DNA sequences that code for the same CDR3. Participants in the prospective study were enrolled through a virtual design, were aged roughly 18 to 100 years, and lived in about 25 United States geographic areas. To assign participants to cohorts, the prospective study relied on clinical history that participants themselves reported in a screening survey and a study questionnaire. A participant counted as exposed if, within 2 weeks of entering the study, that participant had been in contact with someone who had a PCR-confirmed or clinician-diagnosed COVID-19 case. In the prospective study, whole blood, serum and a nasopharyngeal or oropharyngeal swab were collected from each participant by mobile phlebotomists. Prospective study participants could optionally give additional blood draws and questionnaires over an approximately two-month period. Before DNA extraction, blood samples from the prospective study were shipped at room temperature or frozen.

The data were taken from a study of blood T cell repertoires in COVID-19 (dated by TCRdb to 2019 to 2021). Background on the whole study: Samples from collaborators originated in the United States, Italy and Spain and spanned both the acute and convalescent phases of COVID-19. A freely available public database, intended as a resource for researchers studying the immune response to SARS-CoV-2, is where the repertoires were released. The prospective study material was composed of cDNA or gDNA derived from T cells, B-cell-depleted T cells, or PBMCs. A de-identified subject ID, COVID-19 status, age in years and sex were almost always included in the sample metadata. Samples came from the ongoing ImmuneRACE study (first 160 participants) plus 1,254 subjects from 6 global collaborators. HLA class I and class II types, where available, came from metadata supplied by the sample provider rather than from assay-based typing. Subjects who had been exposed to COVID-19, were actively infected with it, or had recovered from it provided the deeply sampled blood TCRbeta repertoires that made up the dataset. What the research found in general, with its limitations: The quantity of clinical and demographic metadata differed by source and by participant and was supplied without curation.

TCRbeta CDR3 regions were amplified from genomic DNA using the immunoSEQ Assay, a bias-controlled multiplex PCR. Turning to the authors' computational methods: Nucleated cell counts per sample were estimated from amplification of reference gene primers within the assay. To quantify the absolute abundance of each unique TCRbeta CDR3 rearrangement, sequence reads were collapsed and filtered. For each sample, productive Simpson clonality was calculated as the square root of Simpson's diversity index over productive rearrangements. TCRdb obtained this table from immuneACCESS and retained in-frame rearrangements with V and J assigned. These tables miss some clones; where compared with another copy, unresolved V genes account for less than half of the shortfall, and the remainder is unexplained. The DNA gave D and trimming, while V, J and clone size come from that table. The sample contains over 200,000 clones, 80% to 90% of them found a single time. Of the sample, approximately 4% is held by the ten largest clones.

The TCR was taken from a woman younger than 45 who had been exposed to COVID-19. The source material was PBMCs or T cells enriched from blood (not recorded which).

The DNA sequence is as follows: TGTGCCAGCAGTGACTCCGGGGGGGCCACAGATACGCAGTATTTT. It specifies CASSDSGGATDTQYF. The V and J genes are TRBV6-4 and TRBJ2-3; 8 of the junction bases match TRBD2. V and J are trimmed by 0 bases and 2 bases, and the gene matches miss 1 base of the junction. The CDR3 has 15 amino acids, counting the end cysteine and phenylalanine. Solely the CDR3 DNA is kept, with 45 bases framed from the first base. According to the germline V gene, CDR1 reads MRHNA and CDR2 reads SNTAGT.